This T cell receptor beta chain was sequenced in a study of blood T cell repertoires in COVID-19. The overall study: Italy, Spain and the United States were the sources of the convalescent and acute COVID-19 samples.

J was trimmed by 3 bases and V by 3 bases; bases with no gene match: 5. The germline CDR1 and CDR2 sequences are KGHSH and LQKENI. The CDR3 runs to 15 residues. Here immunoSEQ multiplex PCR was the method, and the copy in TCRdb shows in-frame clones only, minus some. The sample yields some 40,000 clones, around 93% seen once. The sequenced material came from peripheral blood. The chain has TRBV18 and TRBJ2-1; 7 bases map to TRBD2. This receptor was obtained from a woman aged 30 to 39 in a cohort sampled during active COVID-19. The CDR3 DNA reads TGTGCCAGCTCACCCACTAGCGCTCGCTACAATGAGCAGTTCTTC. This sequence encodes CASSPTSARYNEQFF.